Listed below are T cell receptor beta chains from one sample, sequenced in a study of blood T cell repertoires in COVID-19. Assay: immunoSEQ multiplex PCR; the TCRdb copy retains only in-frame clones and omits some. The sample includes 200,000 or so clones, over 80% of them seen just once. Specimen: peripheral blood. The source of these receptors is a man aged 55-75 years with COVID-19, enrolled during active disease. The CDR3 runs from the conserved cysteine through the conserved F or W. A D gene is named only where the DNA matches it firmly. Expanded clones are given a class, and other clones once, few, many or no size at all.

d_call j_call clone_size cdr3_length v_call cdr3_aa cdr3_nt
- TRBJ2-7 - 18 TRBV7-8 CASSRNRGGVADPYEQYF TGTGCCAGCAGCCGTAACCGAGGGGGGGTAGCTGATCCCTACGAGCAGTACTTC
- TRBJ2-7 - 17 TRBV21-1 CASSKGVEIGTTYEQYF TGTGCCAGCAGCAAAGGAGTTGAAATCGGGACAACGTACGAGCAGTACTTC
- TRBJ1-1 - 14 TRBV5-4 CASSLQGVNTEAFF TGTGCCAGCAGCTTGCAGGGTGTGAACACTGAAGCTTTCTTT
TRBD1 TRBJ1-2 few 16 TRBV10-3 CAISESGGQGAQGYTF TGTGCCATCAGTGAGTCAGGAGGACAGGGGGCGCAGGGCTACACCTTC
TRBD1 TRBJ1-6 once 13 TRBV30 CAWSRQGNSPLHF TGTGCCTGGAGTCGACAGGGGAATTCACCCCTCCACTTT
- TRBJ2-7 - 15 TRBV11-2 CASSLGGGRSNEQYF TGTGCCAGCAGCTTAGGAGGGGGACGTTCCAACGAGCAGTACTTC
- TRBJ1-2 - 14 TRBV19 CASSIVNRDYGYTF TGTGCCAGTAGTATAGTTAACAGAGACTATGGCTACACCTTC
- TRBJ2-1 - 13 TRBV30 CAWVAVKYNEQFF TGTGCCTGGGTCGCGGTGAAATACAATGAGCAGTTCTTC
- TRBJ1-2 few 14 TRBV5-6 CASSPGTRNYGYTF TGTGCCAGCAGCCCTGGGACTCGCAACTATGGCTACACCTTC
- TRBJ1-5 - 17 TRBV21-1 CASSTPGRTASNQPQHF TGTGCCAGCAGCACACCAGGACGGACAGCAAGCAATCAGCCCCAGCATTTT
- TRBJ1-1 many 13 TRBV4-2 CASSQGVKDEAFF TGTGCCAGCAGCCAAGGAGTGAAAGATGAAGCTTTCTTT
TRBD1 TRBJ2-7 - 13 TRBV12-3/TRBV12-4 CASSSGTEDEQYF TGTGCCAGCAGCTCCGGGACAGAGGACGAGCAGTACTTC
- TRBJ2-3 once 17 TRBV7-3 CASSRQIGTSLWNTQYF TGTGCCAGCAGCCGACAGATCGGGACTTCTCTTTGGAATACGCAGTATTTT
- TRBJ2-5 - 14 TRBV5-1 CASSFEASRETQYF TGCGCCAGCAGCTTTGAGGCTTCGCGAGAGACCCAGTACTTC
- TRBJ1-2 - 14 TRBV5-6 CASSLLQGSYGYTF TGTGCCAGCAGCTTGTTGCAGGGATCCTATGGCTACACCTTC
TRBD1 TRBJ2-5 - 17 TRBV3-1/TRBV3-2 CASSQGLQGATGETQYF TGTGCCAGCAGCCAAGGGTTACAGGGGGCAACGGGAGAGACCCAGTACTTC
- TRBJ1-2 - 14 TRBV6-2/TRBV6-3 CASSYRAGDYGYTF TGTGCCAGCAGTTACAGGGCAGGGGACTATGGCTACACCTTC
- TRBJ2-7 - 14 TRBV2 CASQQVRSSYEQYF TGTGCCAGTCAACAGGTTCGGTCGTCCTACGAGCAGTACTTC
- TRBJ1-1 - 14 TRBV5-1 CASSLGTGGTEAFF TGCGCCAGCAGCTTGGGAACGGGGGGAACTGAAGCTTTCTTT
- TRBJ2-5 - 15 TRBV5-5 CASSLRGFGQETQYF TGTGCCAGCAGCTTGAGGGGGTTTGGCCAAGAGACCCAGTACTTC